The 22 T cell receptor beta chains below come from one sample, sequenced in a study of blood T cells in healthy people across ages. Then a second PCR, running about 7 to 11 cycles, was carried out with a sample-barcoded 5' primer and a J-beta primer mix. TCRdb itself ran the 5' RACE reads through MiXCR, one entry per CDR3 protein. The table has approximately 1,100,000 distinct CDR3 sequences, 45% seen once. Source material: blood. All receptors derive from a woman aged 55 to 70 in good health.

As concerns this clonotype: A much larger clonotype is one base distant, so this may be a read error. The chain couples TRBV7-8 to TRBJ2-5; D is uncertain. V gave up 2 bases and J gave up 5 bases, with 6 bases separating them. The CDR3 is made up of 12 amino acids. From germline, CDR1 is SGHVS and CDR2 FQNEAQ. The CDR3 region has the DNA TGTGCCAGCAGCTTACATAGGGAGACCCAGTACTTC. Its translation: CASSLHRETQYF.

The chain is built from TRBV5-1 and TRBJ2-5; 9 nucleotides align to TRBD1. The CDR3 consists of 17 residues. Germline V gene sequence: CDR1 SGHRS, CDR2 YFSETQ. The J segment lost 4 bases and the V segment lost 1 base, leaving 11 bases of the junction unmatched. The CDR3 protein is CASSLTPDRGRGETQYF. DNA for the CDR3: TGCGCCAGCAGCTTGACCCCGGACAGGGGTCGAGGAGAGACCCAGTACTTC.

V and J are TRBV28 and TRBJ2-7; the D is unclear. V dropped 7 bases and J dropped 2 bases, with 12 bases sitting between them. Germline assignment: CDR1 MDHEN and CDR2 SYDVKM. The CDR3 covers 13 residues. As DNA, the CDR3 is TGTGCCAGCAACCACTACCCTGCCTACGAGCAGTACTTC. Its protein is CASNHYPAYEQYF.

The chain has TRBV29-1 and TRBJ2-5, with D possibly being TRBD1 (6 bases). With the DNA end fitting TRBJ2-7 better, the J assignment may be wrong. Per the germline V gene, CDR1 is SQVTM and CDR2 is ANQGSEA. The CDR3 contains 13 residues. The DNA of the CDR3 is TGCAGCGTCCTACCGGGACAAACCTACGAGCAGTACTTC. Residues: CSVLPGQTYEQYF.

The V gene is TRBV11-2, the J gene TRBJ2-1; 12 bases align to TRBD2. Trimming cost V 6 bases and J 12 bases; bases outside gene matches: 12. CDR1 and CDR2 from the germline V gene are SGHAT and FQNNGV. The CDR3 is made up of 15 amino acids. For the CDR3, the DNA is TGTGCCAGCAGGGATCTAGCGGGAGGGCCTCTTGGGCAGTTCTTC. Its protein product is CASRDLAGGPLGQFF. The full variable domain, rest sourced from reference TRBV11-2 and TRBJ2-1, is EAGVAQSPRYKIIEKRQSVAFWCNPISGHATLYWYQQILGQGPKLLIQFQNNGVVDDSQLPKDRFSAERLKGVDSTLKIQPAKLEDSAVYLCASRDLAGGPLGQFFGPGTRLTVL.

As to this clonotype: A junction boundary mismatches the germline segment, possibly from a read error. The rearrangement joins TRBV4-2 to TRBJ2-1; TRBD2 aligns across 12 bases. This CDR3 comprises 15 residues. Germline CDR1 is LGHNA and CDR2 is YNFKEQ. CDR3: CTSSLAGGPYNEQFF. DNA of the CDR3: TGTACCAGCAGTCTAGCGGGAGGGCCGTACAATGAGCAGTTCTTC.

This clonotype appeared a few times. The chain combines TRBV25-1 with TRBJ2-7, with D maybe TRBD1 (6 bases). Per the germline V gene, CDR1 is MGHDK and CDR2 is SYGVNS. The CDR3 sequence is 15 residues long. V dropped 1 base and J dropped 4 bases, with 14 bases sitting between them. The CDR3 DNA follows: TGTGCCAGCAGTGAATTTGGGACACACCGATACGAGCAGTACTTC. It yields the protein CASSEFGTHRYEQYF.

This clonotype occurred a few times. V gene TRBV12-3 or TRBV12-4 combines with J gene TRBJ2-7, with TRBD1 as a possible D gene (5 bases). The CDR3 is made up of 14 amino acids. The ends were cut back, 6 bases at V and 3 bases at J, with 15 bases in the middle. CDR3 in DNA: TGTGCCAGCAGAAACATCAAACAGGACTACGAGCAGTACTTC. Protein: CASRNIKQDYEQYF.

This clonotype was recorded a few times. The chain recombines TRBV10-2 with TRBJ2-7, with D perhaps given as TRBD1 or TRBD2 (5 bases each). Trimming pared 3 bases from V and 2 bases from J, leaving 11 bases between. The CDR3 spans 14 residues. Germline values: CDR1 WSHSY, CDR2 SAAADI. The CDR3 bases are TGCGCCAGCAGTGACCGGGGACCTCCCTACGAGCAGTACTTC. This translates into CASSDRGPPYEQYF.

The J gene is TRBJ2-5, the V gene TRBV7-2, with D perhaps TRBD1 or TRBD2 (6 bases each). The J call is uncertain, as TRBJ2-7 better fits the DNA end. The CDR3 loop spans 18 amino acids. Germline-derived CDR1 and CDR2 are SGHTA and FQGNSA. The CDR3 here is CASSFVFYQVQGGGEQYF. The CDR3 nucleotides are TGTGCCAGCAGCTTTGTGTTTTACCAAGTACAGGGAGGTGGCGAGCAGTACTTC.

In DNA form, the CDR3 reads TGCGCCAGCGGAGAATGGCCTATTAGTTCGGGAGAGGGGCAAGAGACCCAGTACTTC. Translated, it gives CASGEWPISSGEGQETQYF. The chain couples TRBV5-1 to TRBJ2-5; tentative D call: TRBD2 (6 bases). CDR1 and CDR2 (germline): SGHRS, YFSETQ. V gave up 7 bases and J gave up 2 bases, with 30 bases separating them. The CDR3 has 19 amino acids. The whole variable domain, remainder taken from reference TRBV5-1 and TRBJ2-5, is KAGVTQTPRYLIKTRGQQVTLSCSPISGHRSVSWYQQTPGQGLQFLFEYFSETQRNKGNFPGRFSGRQFSNSRSEMNVSTLELGDSALYLCASGEWPISSGEGQETQYFGPGTRLLVL.

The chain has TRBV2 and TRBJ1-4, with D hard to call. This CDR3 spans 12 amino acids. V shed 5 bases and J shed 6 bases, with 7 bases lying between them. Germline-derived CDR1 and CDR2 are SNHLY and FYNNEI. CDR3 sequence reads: CASSSQDEKLFF. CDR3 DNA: TGTGCCAGCAGTTCCCAAGATGAAAAACTGTTTTTT.

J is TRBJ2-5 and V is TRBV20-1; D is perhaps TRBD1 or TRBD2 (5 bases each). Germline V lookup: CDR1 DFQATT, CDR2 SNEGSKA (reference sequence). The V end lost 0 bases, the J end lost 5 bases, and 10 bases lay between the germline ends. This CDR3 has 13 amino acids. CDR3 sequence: CSAREGPQETQYF. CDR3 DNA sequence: TGCAGTGCTAGAGAGGGACCTCAGGAGACCCAGTACTTC.

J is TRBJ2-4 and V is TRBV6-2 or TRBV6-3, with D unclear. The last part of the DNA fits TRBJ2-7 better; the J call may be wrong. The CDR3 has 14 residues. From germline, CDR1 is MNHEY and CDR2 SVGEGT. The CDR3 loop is CASSLDWPLYEQYF. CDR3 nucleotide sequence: TGTGCCAGCAGTCTAGACTGGCCGCTCTACGAGCAGTACTTC.

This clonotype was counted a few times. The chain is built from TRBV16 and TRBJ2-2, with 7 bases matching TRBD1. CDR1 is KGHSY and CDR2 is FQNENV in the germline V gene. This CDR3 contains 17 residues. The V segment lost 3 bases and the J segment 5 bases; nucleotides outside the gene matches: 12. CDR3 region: CASSHRSPQGETGELFF. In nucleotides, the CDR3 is TGTGCCAGCAGCCACCGATCCCCCCAGGGGGAAACCGGGGAGCTGTTTTTT.

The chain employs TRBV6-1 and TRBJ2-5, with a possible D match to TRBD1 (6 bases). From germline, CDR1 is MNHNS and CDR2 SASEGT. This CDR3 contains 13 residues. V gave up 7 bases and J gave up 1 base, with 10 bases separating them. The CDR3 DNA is TGTGCCAGCAACAGGGTGAGCCAAGAGACCCAGTACTTC. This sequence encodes CASNRVSQETQYF.

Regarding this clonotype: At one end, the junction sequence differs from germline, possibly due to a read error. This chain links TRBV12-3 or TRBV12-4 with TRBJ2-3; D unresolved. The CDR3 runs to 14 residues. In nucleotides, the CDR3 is TGTGCCAGCAGTTTAGGTCCGAGAGCAGATGCGCAGTATTTT. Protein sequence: CASSLGPRADAQYF.

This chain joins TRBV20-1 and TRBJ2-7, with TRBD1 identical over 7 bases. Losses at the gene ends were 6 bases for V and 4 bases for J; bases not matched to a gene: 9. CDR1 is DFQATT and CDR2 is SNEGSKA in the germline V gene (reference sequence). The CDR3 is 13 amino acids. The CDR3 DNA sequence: TGCAGTGCCAATCGGGACAGTTTTTACGAGCAGTACTTC. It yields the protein CSANRDSFYEQYF.

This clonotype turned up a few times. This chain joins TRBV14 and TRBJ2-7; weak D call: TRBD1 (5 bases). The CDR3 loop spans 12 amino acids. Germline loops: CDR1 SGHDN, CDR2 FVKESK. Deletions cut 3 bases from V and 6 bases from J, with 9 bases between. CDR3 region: CASSHQGGEQYF. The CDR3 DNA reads TGTGCCAGCAGCCATCAGGGCGGCGAGCAGTACTTC.

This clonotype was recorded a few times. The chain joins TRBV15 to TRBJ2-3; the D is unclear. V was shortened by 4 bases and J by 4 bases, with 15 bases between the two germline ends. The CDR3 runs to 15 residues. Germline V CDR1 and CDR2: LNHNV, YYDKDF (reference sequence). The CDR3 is CATSKGFIEADTQYF. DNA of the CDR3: TGTGCCACCAGCAAAGGTTTTATAGAGGCAGATACGCAGTATTTT.

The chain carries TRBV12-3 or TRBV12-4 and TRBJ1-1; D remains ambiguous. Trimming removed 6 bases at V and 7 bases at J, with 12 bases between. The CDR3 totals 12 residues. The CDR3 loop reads CASSLLRSEAFF. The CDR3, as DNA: TGTGCCAGCAGCCTCCTCCGGAGTGAAGCTTTCTTT.

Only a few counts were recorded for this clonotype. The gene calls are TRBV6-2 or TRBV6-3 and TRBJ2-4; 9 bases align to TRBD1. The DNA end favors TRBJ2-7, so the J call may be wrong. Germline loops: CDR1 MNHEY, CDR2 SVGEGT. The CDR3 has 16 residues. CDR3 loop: CASSYSKGQGTTEQYF. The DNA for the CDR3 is TGTGCCAGCAGTTACTCAAAGGGACAGGGAACGACCGAGCAGTACTTC.